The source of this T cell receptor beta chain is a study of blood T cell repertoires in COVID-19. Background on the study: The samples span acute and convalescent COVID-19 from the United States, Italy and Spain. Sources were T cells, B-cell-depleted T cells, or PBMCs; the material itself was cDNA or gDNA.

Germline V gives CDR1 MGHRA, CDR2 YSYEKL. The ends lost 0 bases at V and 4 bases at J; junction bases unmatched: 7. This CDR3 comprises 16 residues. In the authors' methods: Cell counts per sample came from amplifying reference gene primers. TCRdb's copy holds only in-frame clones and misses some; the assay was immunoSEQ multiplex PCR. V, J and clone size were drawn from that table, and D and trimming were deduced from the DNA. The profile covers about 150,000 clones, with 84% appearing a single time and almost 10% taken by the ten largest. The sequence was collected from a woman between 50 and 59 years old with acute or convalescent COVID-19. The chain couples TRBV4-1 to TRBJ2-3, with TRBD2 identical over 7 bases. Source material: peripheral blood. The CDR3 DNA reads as TGCGCCAGCAGCCAAGACTGGGGGGGGTTGGCAGATACGCAGTATTTT. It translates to CASSQDWGGLADTQYF.